This T cell receptor beta chain was profiled in a study of human T cells and chemical hapten exposure. Study overall: Small pooled library volume differences mainly caused per-sample TCR yield variation.

Noted treatment: therapeutic diphenylcyclopropenone sensitization with weekly scalp DPC. After removal of 1 base from V and 5 bases from J, the junction contained 10 bases not matched to a gene. CDR3 size: 16 residues. From germline, CDR1 is DFQATT and CDR2 SNEGSKA (reference sequence). Unique molecular identifiers were attached to individual cDNA molecules during library preparation. MiXCR, run by TCRdb on the reads, gives a single entry per CDR3 protein. The sample consists of 3,200 or so distinct CDR3 sequences, 45% to 50% of them appearing once. Material: whole blood, obtained before DPC sensitization or 2, 6, or about 24 weeks after (not recorded which). The sequence was collected from an adult with alopecia areata. Some clones in this sample may be carry-over from other donors' samples. This table probably holds off-target reads from a library built for another chain. V gene TRBV20-1 combines with J gene TRBJ2-5, with TRBD2 identical over 10 bases. This chain's CDR3 is CSARAPVAGGIETQYF. In DNA form, the CDR3 reads TGCAGTGCTAGAGCCCCGGTAGCGGGGGGCATCGAGACCCAGTACTTC.